These T cell receptor beta chains were read from a single sample in a study of blood T cell repertoires in COVID-19. Sequenced by immunoSEQ multiplex PCR; TCRdb stores in-frame clones only, minus some. The sample includes under 250,000 clones, approximately 89% seen only once; the top ten take around 1.6%. Sequenced sample: peripheral blood. These receptor sequences come from a woman aged 60 to 75 who had recovered from COVID-19. Each CDR3 is given with its conserved first and last residue. D genes are given only for firm matches. The size entry is marked missing in some rows and otherwise reads once, few, many or a size class.

clone_size j_call v_call d_call cdr3_nt cdr3_aa
- TRBJ2-3 TRBV10-1 TRBD2 TGCGCCAGCAGTGAGTTCACGGGAGGGGGGCAGCAAGATACGCAGTATTTT CASSEFTGGGQQDTQYF
- TRBJ1-5 TRBV15 - TGTGCCACCAGCAGAGAGGGCCTTAGCAATCAGCCCCAGCATTTT CATSREGLSNQPQHF
once TRBJ2-2 TRBV10-3 - TGTGCCATCCGATTCCTGGCGGGGAACGCGAACACCGGGGAGCTGTTTTTT CAIRFLAGNANTGELFF
- TRBJ2-1 TRBV29-1 - TGCAGCGTCCAGGGGCCCGGGCAGGGCTCCCATGAGCAGTTCTTC CSVQGPGQGSHEQFF
- TRBJ2-1 TRBV5-6 - TGTGCCAGCAGCTTGACTCATGCTTACAGGGCTGACAATGAGCAGTTCTTC CASSLTHAYRADNEQFF
- TRBJ2-3 TRBV18 TRBD1 TGTGCCAGCTCACCAACCCCGGGACAGGACACAGATACGCAGTATTTT CASSPTPGQDTDTQYF
once TRBJ2-5 TRBV6-2/TRBV6-3 TRBD2 TGTGCCAGCAGTTACCACGGGACTAGGGAGACCCAGTACTTC CASSYHGTRETQYF
- TRBJ1-1 TRBV9 TRBD1 TGTGCCAGCTCCCAGCAGGGGGACGGGGCTTTCTTT CASSQQGDGAFF
- TRBJ1-2 TRBV11-2 TRBD1 TGTGCCAGCGCCCCGGACAGGGGGCATGGCTACACCTTC CASAPDRGHGYTF
- TRBJ2-4 TRBV28 TRBD2 TGTGCCAGCAGCGTTCAGGGGCGGGGGGACAAAAACATTCAGTACTTC CASSVQGRGDKNIQYF